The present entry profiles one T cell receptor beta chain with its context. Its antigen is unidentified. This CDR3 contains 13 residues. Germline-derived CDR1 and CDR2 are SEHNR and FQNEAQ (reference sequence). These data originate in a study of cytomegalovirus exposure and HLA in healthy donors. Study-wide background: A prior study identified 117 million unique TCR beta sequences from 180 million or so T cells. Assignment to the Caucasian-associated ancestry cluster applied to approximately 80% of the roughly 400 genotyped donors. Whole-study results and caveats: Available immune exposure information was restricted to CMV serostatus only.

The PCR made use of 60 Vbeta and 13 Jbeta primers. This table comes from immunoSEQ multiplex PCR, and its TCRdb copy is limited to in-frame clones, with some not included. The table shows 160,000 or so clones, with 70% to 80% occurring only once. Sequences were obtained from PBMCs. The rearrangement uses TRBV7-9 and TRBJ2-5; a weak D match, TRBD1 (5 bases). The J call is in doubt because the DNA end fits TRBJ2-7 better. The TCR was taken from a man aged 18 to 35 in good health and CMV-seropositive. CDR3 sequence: CASSFDRSYEQYF. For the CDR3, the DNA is TGTGCCAGCAGCTTCGACAGATCCTACGAGCAGTACTTC.